This section outlines one T cell receptor beta chain sequence together with its context. Its target is not known. Fresh 10 ml peripheral blood yielded PBMCs. The data derive from a study of T cells in Graves' hyperthyroidism and ophthalmopathy. Findings of the study overall: The model's output predicted ophthalmopathy at a median of about 6.5 months prior to onset.

CDR1 and CDR2 (germline): SGHTA, FQGNSA. This CDR3 has 14 amino acids. The V gene lost 9 bases and the J gene lost 5 bases, with 19 bases spanning the gap. The source material, RNA transcripts, was used to amplify TCR beta CDR3 regions. TCR CDR3 underwent first-round RT-PCR with the HTBI primer set. TCRdb ran MiXCR on the multiplex PCR reads and lists one entry per CDR3 protein. The table includes just under 750,000 distinct CDR3 sequences, under 45% detected once. The genes are TRBV7-2 and TRBJ2-5; D is possibly TRBD1 (5 bases). The receptor was isolated from a middle-aged woman with Graves' hyperthyroidism. Input material: blood. CDR3 loop: CASSGSAGWETQYF. The CDR3 DNA is TGTGCCAGTAGTGGTTCGGCAGGGTGGGAGACCCAGTACTTC.